What follows are 11 T cell receptor beta chains derived from one specimen sequenced in a study of OX40 agonist ivuxolimab in advanced cancers. Method: immunoSEQ multiplex PCR; TCRdb's copy keeps in-frame clones and lacks some. The sample contains around 60,000 clones, around 80% of which appear only once. Here the sequenced sample was CD4+ or CD8+ T cells sorted from blood, taken in a trial of the OX40 agonist ivuxolimab. The receptors were sampled from an adult with an advanced solid tumor such as melanoma, head and neck, liver or kidney cancer.

J is TRBJ2-1 and V is TRBV11-3; 8 bases match TRBD2. CDR1 SGHNT and CDR2 YENEEA come from the germline V gene. This CDR3 is 17 amino acids long. V lost 5 bases and J lost 4; bases outside the gene matches: 13. CDR3 loop: CASSQGAMAGGYNEQFF. CDR3 nucleotide sequence: TGTGCCAGCAGCCAAGGAGCTATGGCGGGAGGTTACAATGAGCAGTTCTTC.

Worth noting for this clone: One end of the junction is discordant with germline, which a read error may explain. The chain uses TRBV7-7 and TRBJ2-3; perhaps TRBD2 as D (6 bases). Germline CDR1 is SSHAT and CDR2 is FNYEAQ (reference sequence). The CDR3 spans 16 residues. Here the CDR3 reads CASSLGGAPSTDTQYF. The CDR3 DNA follows: TGTGCTAGCAGCTTAGGCGGGGCCCCTAGCACAGATACGCAGTATTTT.

About this clone itself: Additional DNA sequences in this sample encode the identical CDR3. The gene calls are TRBV28 and TRBJ1-2; D not certain. The CDR3 is made up of 11 amino acids. From germline, CDR1 is MDHEN and CDR2 SYDVKM. The germline V and J ends were trimmed by 6 bases and 1 base, with 3 bases remaining between them. CDR3 region: CASSLNYGYTF. CDR3 nucleotides: TGTGCCAGCAGCCTTAACTATGGCTACACCTTC.

This clone was seen a single time. The chain couples TRBV29-1 to TRBJ1-5; TRBD1 is a possible D gene (6 bases). There are 13 residues in the CDR3. With 6 bases removed from V and 0 bases from J, the gap between germline ends came to 9 bases. The germline V gene has CDR1 SQVTM and CDR2 ANQGSEA. The CDR3 nucleotides read TGCAGCGTCCTGGGGGCTAGCAATCAGCCCCAGCATTTT. Amino acids: CSVLGASNQPQHF.

The chain recombines TRBV6-5 with TRBJ1-2, with 7 bases aligning to TRBD1. Unmatched junction bases numbered 1, after V lost 0 bases and J lost 0 bases. Germline lookup yields CDR1 MNHEY and CDR2 SVGAGI. The CDR3 is 15 residues long. The CDR3 coding sequence is TGTGCCAGCAGTTACTCCGGGACAGCTAACTATGGCTACACCTTC. Protein sequence: CASSYSGTANYGYTF.

J is TRBJ2-1 and V is TRBV7-3; D tentatively reads TRBD1 or TRBD2 (5 bases each). This CDR3 has 16 residues. The germline V and J ends were trimmed by 5 bases and 0 bases, with 14 bases remaining between them. The germline V gene encodes CDR1 SGHTA and CDR2 FQGTGA. The CDR3 reads CASSPTGTYSYNEQFF. CDR3 nucleotide sequence: TGTGCCAGCAGCCCCACCGGGACGTACTCCTACAATGAGCAGTTCTTC.

V usage is TRBV10-1 and J usage is TRBJ2-1, with TRBD2 matching over 7 bases. The CDR3 covers 14 residues. J was trimmed by 9 bases and V by 0 bases; bases with no gene match: 5. In germline, CDR1 is WNHNN, CDR2 SYGVQD (reference sequence). CDR3 sequence reads: CASSESPGGGEQFF. The CDR3 coding sequence is TGCGCCAGCAGTGAGTCGCCGGGGGGAGGTGAGCAGTTCTTC.

The chain uses TRBV5-8 and TRBJ1-1; D is unclear. The germline V gene has CDR1 SGHTS and CDR2 YDEGEE. V lost 2 bases, J lost 4 bases, and 18 bases lay in between. The CDR3 has 16 amino acids. Here the CDR3 reads CASSFVRPSRVTEAFF. CDR3 sequence (DNA): TGTGCCAGCAGCTTCGTTAGACCAAGTAGGGTCACTGAAGCTTTCTTT.

The chain recombines TRBV10-1 with TRBJ2-7, with D possibly called TRBD1 or TRBD2 (5 bases each). Trimming stripped 8 bases from V and 4 bases from J, with 18 bases between. CDR1 and CDR2 (germline): WNHNN, SYGVQD (reference sequence). This CDR3 has 14 amino acids. CDR3 DNA sequence: TGCGCCAGCCACCAGGGCAGGGACCTTTACGAGCAGTACTTC. Translation: CASHQGRDLYEQYF.

The gene calls are TRBV5-1 and TRBJ2-3, with 10 bases fitting TRBD2. Losses at the gene ends were 3 bases for V and 0 bases for J; bases not matched to a gene: 13. The CDR3 loop spans 19 amino acids. Germline V CDR1 and CDR2: SGHRS, YFSETQ. The CDR3 is CASSSGLALGGPSTDTQYF. In DNA form, the CDR3 reads TGCGCCAGCAGCTCGGGACTAGCGTTGGGGGGGCCTAGCACAGATACGCAGTATTTT. Using reference TRBV5-1 and TRBJ2-3 for the parts outside the CDR3, the full variable domain is KAGVTQTPRYLIKTRGQQVTLSCSPISGHRSVSWYQQTPGQGLQFLFEYFSETQRNKGNFPGRFSGRQFSNSRSEMNVSTLELGDSALYLCASSSGLALGGPSTDTQYFGPGTRLTVL.

The gene calls are TRBV11-2 and TRBJ2-7, with TRBD2 matching 11 bases. Germline CDR1 reads SGHAT; CDR2 reads FQNNGV. The V gene end was trimmed by 4 bases and the J gene end by 6 bases; junction bases not matched to a gene: 20. The CDR3 has 19 amino acids. The DNA of the CDR3 is TGTGCCAGCAGCTCCCTCACAGGGGCACTAGCGGGAGTCCTGGGCGAGCAGTACTTC. Translated: CASSSLTGALAGVLGEQYF.